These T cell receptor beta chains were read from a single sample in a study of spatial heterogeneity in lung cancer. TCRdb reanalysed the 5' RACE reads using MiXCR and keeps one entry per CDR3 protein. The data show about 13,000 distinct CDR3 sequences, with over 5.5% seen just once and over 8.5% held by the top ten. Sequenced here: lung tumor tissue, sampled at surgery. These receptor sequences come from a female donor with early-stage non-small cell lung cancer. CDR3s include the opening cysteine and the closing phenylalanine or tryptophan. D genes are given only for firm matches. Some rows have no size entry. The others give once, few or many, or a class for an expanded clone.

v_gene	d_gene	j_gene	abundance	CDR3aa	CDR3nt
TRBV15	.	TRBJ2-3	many	CATSRDPGADTQYF	TGTGCCACCAGCAGAGATCCCGGTGCAGATACGCAGTATTTT
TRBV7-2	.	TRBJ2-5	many	CASSFPTVLRRQETQYF	TGTGCCAGCAGCTTCCCGACAGTCCTGAGGCGGCAAGAGACCCAGTACTTC
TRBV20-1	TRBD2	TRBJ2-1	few	CSARKTSGIYNEQFF	TGCAGTGCTAGAAAGACTAGCGGGATATACAATGAGCAGTTCTTC
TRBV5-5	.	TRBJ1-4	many	CASSSGNPEKLFF	TGTGCCAGCAGCTCCGGGAACCCCGAAAAACTGTTTTTT
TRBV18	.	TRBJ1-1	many	CASSPTDVTYEAFF	TGTGCCAGCTCACCGACGGACGTAACCTATGAAGCTTTCTTT
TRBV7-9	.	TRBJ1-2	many	CASSSWDAYGYTF	TGTGCCAGCAGCTCATGGGACGCCTATGGCTACACCTTC
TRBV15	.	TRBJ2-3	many	CATSSDLGASDTQYF	TGTGCCACCAGCAGTGACTTAGGGGCCTCAGATACGCAGTATTTT
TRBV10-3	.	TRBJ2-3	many	CAIQQYSTDTQYF	TGTGCCATCCAACAGTATAGCACAGATACGCAGTATTTT
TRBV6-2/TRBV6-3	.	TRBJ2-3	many	CASSNSGQLGTDTQYF	TGTGCCAGCAGTAACTCAGGACAGTTAGGCACAGATACGCAGTATTTT
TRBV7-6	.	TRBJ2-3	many	CASSLLGPPGTDTQYF	TGTGCCAGCAGCTTACTAGGGCCCCCGGGCACAGATACGCAGTATTTT
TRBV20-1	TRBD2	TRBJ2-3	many	CSALEAGGPTDTQYF	TGCAGTGCTTTAGAAGCGGGGGGGCCAACAGATACGCAGTATTTT
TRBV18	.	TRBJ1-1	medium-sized	CASSRAHTEAFF	TGTGCCAGCTCACGGGCCCACACTGAAGCTTTCTTT
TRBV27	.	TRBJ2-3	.	CASGRTNTDTQYF	TGTGCCAGCGGTCGCACCAACACAGATACGCAGTATTTT
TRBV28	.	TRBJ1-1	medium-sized	CASTPTRTLTPEAFF	TGTGCCAGCACCCCGACAAGAACGCTAACCCCTGAAGCTTTCTTT
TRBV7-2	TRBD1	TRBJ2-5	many	CASSPRQGQETQYF	TGTGCCAGCAGCCCGAGACAGGGCCAAGAGACCCAGTACTTC
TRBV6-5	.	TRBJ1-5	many	CASSYQAGSRQPQHF	TGTGCCAGCAGTTACCAGGCAGGGTCACGACAGCCCCAGCATTTT
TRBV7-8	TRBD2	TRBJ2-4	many	CASSLASAGVGRAAGIQYF	TGTGCCAGCAGCTTAGCCTCGGCGGGGGTTGGCCGCGCGGCCGGCATTCAGTACTTC
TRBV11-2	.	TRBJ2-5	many	CASRYPGKPKETQYF	TGTGCCAGCAGATACCCCGGGAAACCTAAAGAGACCCAGTACTTC
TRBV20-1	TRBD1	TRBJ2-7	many	CSALPGTGADLPYEQYF	TGCAGTGCCCTTCCCGGGACAGGGGCCGACTTACCCTACGAGCAGTACTTC
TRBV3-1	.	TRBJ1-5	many	CASSQLGGSNQPQHF	TGTGCCAGCAGCCAACTCGGGGGTAGCAATCAGCCCCAGCATTTT
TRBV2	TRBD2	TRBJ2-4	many	CASSPGSGGAYIQYF	TGTGCCAGCAGTCCGGGGAGCGGGGGGGCTTACATTCAGTACTTC
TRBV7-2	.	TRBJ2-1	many	CASSWRGRWSYNEQFF	TGTGCCAGCAGCTGGAGGGGGCGATGGTCCTACAATGAGCAGTTCTTC
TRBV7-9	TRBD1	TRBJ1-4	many	CASSPTGNRNEKLFF	TGTGCCAGCAGCCCGACAGGGAACCGTAATGAAAAACTGTTTTTT
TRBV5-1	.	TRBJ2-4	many	CASSSMGTLAKNIQYF	TGCGCCAGCAGCTCCATGGGGACTTTAGCCAAAAACATTCAGTACTTC
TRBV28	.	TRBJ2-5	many	CASNFGGQETQYF	TGTGCCAGCAACTTTGGGGGGCAAGAGACCCAGTACTTC
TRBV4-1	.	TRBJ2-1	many	CASSQAGGFLGEQFF	TGCGCCAGCAGCCAAGCTGGGGGCTTTTTAGGTGAGCAGTTCTTC
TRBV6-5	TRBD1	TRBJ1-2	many	CASSYGGIATGWSYGYTF	TGTGCCAGCAGTTACGGGGGGATCGCGACAGGGTGGAGCTATGGCTACACCTTC
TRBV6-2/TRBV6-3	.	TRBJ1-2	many	CASSDRSYGYTF	TGTGCCAGCAGTGACAGAAGTTATGGCTACACCTTC
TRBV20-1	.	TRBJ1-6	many	CSASDSFSYNSPLHF	TGCAGTGCTAGCGACAGTTTCTCCTATAATTCACCCCTCCACTTT
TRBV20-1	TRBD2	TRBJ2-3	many	CSASSWRGRVSTDTQYF	TGCAGTGCTAGTAGTTGGCGGGGGAGGGTTAGCACAGATACGCAGTATTTT
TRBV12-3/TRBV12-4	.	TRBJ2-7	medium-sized	CASSPRAFGYEQYF	TGTGCCAGCAGCCCTCGGGCCTTCGGCTACGAGCAGTACTTC
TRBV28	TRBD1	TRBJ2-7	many	CASRTNRGRKDYEQYF	TGTGCCAGCAGAACGAACAGGGGGCGCAAGGATTACGAGCAGTACTTC
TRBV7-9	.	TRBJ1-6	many	CASAGRGGSPLHF	TGTGCCAGCGCTGGCAGGGGAGGCTCACCCCTCCACTTT
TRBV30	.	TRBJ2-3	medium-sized	CAWSEVNLDTQYF	TGTGCCTGGAGTGAGGTAAACTTAGATACGCAGTATTTT
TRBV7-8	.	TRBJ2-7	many	CASSLRTEQYF	TGTGCCAGCAGCTTAAGGACCGAGCAGTACTTC
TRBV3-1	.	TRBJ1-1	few	CASSHRDRPRVAFF	TGTGCCAGCAGCCACCGAGACAGGCCCCGGGTGGCTTTCTTT
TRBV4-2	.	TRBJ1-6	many	CASSQERRGNSPLHF	TGTGCCAGCAGCCAAGAACGTAGGGGGAATTCACCCCTCCACTTT
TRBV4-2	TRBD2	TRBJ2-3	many	CASSQGSGGHTDTQYF	TGTGCCAGCAGCCAAGGTAGCGGGGGACACACAGATACGCAGTATTTT
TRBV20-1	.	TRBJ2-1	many	CSLIRSFPGVPFGNEQFF	TGCAGTCTAATCCGTTCTTTTCCAGGGGTTCCCTTCGGCAATGAGCAGTTCTTC
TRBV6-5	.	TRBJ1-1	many	CASSYDPVRQSGAFF	TGTGCCAGCAGTTATGACCCCGTAAGACAAAGTGGAGCTTTCTTT
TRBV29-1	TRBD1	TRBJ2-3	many	CSVGQGGTDTQYF	TGCAGCGTGGGACAGGGGGGCACAGATACGCAGTATTTT
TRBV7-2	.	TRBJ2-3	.	CASSPDYLSTDTQYF	TGTGCCAGCAGCCCGGACTACCTTAGCACAGATACGCAGTATTTT
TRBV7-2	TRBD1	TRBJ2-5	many	CASSPTGHGETQYF	TGTGCCAGCAGCCCGACAGGGCACGGAGAGACCCAGTACTTC
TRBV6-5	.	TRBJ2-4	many	CASSWDGKNIQYF	TGTGCCAGCAGTTGGGACGGTAAAAACATTCAGTACTTC
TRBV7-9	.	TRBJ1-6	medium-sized	CASSPGVGGSYNSPLHF	TGTGCCAGCAGCCCGGGGGTCGGGGGCTCCTATAATTCACCCCTCCACTTT
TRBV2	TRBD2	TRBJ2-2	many	CASRFRTSNTGELFF	TGTGCCAGCAGATTTCGGACTAGCAACACCGGGGAGCTGTTTTTT
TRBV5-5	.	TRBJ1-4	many	CASSQRGRGEKLFF	TGTGCCAGCAGCCAAAGGGGGAGGGGTGAAAAACTGTTTTTT
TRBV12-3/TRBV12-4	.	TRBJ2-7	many	CASSPRPSSYEQYF	TGTGCCAGCAGCCCTCGTCCCAGCTCCTACGAGCAGTACTTC
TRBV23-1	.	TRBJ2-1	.	CASSQWDPGRKSYNEQFF	TGCGCCAGCAGTCAATGGGATCCAGGGAGGAAGTCCTACAATGAGCAGTTCTTC